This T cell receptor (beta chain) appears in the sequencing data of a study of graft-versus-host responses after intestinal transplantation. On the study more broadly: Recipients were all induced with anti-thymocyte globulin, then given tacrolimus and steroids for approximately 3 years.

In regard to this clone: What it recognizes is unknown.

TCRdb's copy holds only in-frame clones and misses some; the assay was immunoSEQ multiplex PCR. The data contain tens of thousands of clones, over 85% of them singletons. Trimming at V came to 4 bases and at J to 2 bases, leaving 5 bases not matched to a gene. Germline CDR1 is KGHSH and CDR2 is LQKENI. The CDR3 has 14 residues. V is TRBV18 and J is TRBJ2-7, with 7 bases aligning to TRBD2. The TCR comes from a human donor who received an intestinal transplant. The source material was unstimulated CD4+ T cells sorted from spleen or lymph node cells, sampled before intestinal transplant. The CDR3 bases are TGTGCCAGCTCACAAACTAGCGAAGCCTACGAGCAGTACTTC. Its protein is CASSQTSEAYEQYF.